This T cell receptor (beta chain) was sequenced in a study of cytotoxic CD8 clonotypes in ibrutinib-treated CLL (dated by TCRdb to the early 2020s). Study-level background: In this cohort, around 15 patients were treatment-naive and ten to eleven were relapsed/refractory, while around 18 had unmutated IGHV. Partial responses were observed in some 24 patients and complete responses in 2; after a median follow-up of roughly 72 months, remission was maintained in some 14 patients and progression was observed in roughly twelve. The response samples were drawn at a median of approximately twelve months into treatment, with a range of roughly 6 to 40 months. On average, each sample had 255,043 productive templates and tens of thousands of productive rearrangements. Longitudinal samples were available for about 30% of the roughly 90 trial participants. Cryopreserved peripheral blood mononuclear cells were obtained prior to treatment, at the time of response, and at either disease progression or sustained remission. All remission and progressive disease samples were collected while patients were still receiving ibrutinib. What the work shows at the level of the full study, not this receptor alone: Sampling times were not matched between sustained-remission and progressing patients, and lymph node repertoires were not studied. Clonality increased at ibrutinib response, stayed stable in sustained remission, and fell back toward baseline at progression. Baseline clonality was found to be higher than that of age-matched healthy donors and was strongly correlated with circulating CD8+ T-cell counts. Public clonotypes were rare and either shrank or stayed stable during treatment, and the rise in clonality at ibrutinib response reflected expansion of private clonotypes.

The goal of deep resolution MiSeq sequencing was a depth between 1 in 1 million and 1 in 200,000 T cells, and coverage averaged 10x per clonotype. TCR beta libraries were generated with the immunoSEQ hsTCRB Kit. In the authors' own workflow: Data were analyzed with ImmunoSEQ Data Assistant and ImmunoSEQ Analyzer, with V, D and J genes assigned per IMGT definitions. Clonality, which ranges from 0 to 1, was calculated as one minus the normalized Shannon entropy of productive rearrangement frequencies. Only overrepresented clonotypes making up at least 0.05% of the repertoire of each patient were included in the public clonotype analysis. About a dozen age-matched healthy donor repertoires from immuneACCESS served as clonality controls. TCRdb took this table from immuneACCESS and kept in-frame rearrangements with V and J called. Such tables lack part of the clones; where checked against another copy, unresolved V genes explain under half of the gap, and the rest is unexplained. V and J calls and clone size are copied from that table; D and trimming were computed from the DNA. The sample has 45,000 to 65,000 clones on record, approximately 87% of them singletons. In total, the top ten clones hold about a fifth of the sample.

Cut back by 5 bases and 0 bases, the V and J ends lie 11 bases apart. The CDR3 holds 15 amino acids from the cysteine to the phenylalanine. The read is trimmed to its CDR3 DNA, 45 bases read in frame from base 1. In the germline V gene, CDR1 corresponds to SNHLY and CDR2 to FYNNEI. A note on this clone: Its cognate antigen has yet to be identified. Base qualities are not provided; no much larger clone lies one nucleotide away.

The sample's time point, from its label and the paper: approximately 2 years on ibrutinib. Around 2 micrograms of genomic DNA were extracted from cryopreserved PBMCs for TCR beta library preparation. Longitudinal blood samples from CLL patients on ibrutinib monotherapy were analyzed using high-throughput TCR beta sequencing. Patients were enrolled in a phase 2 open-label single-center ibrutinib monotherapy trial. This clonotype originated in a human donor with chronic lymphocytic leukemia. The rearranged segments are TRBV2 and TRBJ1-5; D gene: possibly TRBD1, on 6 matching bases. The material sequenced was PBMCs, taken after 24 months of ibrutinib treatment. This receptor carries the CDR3 CASSSQGNSNQPQHF. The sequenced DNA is TGTGCCAGCAGTTCTCAGGGGAATAGCAATCAGCCCCAGCATTTT.